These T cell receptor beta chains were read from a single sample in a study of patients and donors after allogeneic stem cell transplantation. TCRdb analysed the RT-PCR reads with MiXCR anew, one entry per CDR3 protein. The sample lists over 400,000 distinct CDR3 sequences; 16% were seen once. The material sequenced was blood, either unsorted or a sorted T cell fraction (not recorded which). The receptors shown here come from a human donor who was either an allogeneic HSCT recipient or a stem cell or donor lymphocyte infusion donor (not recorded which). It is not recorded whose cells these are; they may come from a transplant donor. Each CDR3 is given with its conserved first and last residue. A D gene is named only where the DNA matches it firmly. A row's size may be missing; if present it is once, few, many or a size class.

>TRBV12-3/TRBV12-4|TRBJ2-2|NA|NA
TGTGCCAGCAGTTTAGTAGGCAGGGGACCGTCAGGTACCGGGGAGCTGTTTTTT
CASSLVGRGPSGTGELFF
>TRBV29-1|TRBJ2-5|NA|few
TGCAGCGTGAAACAGGGACAAGAGACCCAGTACTTC
CSVKQGQETQYF
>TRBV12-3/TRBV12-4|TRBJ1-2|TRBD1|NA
TGTGCCAGCAGTTTACCGAGGACAGGAATCCATGGCTACACCTTC
CASSLPRTGIHGYTF
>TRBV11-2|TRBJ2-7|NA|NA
TGTGCCAGCAGCTTAGATTTTTCGGGCCCCTACGAGCAGTACTTC
CASSLDFSGPYEQYF
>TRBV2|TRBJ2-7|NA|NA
TGTGCCAGCAGTGAAGAACAGCTTTCCTACGAGCAGTACTTC
CASSEEQLSYEQYF
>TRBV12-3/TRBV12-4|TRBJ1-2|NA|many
TGTGCCAGCAGTTTAGGGGCCGGCTACACCTTC
CASSLGAGYTF
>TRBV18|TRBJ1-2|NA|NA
TGTGCCAGCTCATTTTCCGGACAGTACTATGGCTACACCTTC
CASSFSGQYYGYTF
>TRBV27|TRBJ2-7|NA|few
NA
CASSLGTGASTYEQYF
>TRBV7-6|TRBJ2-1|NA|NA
TGTGCCAGCAGCGACACAGGGTTATTCTCCTACAATGAGCAGTTCTTC
CASSDTGLFSYNEQFF
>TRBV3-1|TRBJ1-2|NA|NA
TGTGCCAGCAGCCAAGGGCCCGGCGGGTATGGCTACACCTTC
CASSQGPGGYGYTF
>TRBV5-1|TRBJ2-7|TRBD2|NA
TGCGCCAGCAGCCGGACTAGCGGGAACTACGAGCAGTACTTC
CASSRTSGNYEQYF
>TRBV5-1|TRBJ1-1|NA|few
TGCGCCAGCAGCTTGGCCGGGGCGCGGAGAACTGAAGCTTTCTTT
CASSLAGARRTEAFF
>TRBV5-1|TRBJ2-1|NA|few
TGCGCCAGCAGCTGGCAGGGTCCCAATGAGCAGTTCTTC
CASSWQGPNEQFF
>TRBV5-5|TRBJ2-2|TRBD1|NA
TGTGCCAGCATCCGGACAGGGGGTTACACCGGGGAGCTGTTTTTT
CASIRTGGYTGELFF
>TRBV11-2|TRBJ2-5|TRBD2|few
TGTGCCAGCAGCTTAACTCTTGCTAGGGCGGGGGGGCTTGCTGAGACCCAGTACTTC
CASSLTLARAGGLAETQYF
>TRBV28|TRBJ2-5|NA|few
TGTGCCAGCAGTGACGGACAGGGAGGGGAGACCCAGTACTTC
CASSDGQGGETQYF
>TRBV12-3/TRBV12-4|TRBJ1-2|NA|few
TGTGCCAGCAGTTTAAGTTGGGAACCGCTTGGCTACACCTTC
CASSLSWEPLGYTF
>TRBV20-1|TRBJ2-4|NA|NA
TGCAGTGCTAGGTTTGAGGGGCTAACCAAAAACATTCAGTACTTC
CSARFEGLTKNIQYF
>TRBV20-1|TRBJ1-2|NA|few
TGCAGTGCTAGAGGGGCAGGGGATAACTATGGCTACACCTTC
CSARGAGDNYGYTF
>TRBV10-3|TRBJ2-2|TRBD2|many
TGTGCCTCTACCCCGACTAGCGGGGGCAACGGGGAGCTGTTTTTT
CASTPTSGGNGELFF
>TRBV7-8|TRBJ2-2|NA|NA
TGTGCCAGCAGCCCAGGGGACGGCGGGGAGCTGTTTTTT
CASSPGDGGELFF
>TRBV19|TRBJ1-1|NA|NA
TGTGCCAGTAGTATTCAAGTGAACACTGAAGCTTTCTTT
CASSIQVNTEAFF
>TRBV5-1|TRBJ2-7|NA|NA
TGCGCCAGCAGTGTGGGTCAGGGGGGCGAGCAGTACTTC
CASSVGQGGEQYF
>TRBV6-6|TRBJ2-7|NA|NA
TGTGCCAGCACTTACTACAGGGAGGGCGAGCAGTACTTC
CASTYYREGEQYF
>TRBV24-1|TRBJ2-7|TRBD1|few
TGTGCCACCAGTGATTCCGGGACAGGGACATACGAGCAGTACTTC
CATSDSGTGTYEQYF
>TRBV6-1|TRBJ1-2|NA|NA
TGTGCCATCCGACGGGACGCTAACTATGGCTACACCTTC
CAIRRDANYGYTF
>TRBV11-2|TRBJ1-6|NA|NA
TGTGCCAGCAAAGGTCCGGGGGCGAGGTCACCCCTCCACTTT
CASKGPGARSPLHF
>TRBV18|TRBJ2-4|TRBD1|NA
TGTGCCAGCTCACCACCGACAGGGGGCTACATTCAGTACTTC
CASSPPTGGYIQYF
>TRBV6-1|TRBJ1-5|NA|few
TGTGCCAGCAGTGATACTTGGGACCGTAATCAGCCCCAGCATTTT
CASSDTWDRNQPQHF
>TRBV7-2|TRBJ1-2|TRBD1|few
TGTGCCAGCAGCATCTACGGACAGGACTATGGCTACACCTTC
CASSIYGQDYGYTF
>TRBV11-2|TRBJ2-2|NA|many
TGTGCCAGCAGCGGCAGCTACACCGGGGAGCTGTTTTTT
CASSGSYTGELFF
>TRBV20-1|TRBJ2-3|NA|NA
TGCAGGGACCCTAAGCGGTATACGCAGTATTTT
CRDPKRYTQYF
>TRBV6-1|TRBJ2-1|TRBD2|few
TGTGCCAGCAGTCGCGTAGGGACTAGGGCCTACAATGAGCAGTTCTTC
CASSRVGTRAYNEQFF
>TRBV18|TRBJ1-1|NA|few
TGTGCCAGCTCACCTGGTGGGACAATGAACACTGAAGCTTTCTTT
CASSPGGTMNTEAFF
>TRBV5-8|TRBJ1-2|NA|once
TGTGCCAGCAGCTTAAGTCAACTGGGCTACACCTTC
CASSLSQLGYTF
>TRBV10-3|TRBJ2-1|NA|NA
TGTGCCATCAGTGAGCGGGGTGATGAGCAGTTCTTC
CAISERGDEQFF
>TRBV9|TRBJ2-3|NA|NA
TGTGCCAGCAGCGTAGACGGGGCAGATACGCAGTATTTT
CASSVDGADTQYF